This T cell receptor beta chain was recorded in a study of early T cells in non-severe SARS-CoV-2 infection. Findings and caveats of the study: In VDJdb matching, anti-spike CD8 responses were favored while private and CD4 specificities went missing.

In this sample, this clonotype turned up many times. Its antigen is still unknown. Germline V lookup: CDR1 LNHDA, CDR2 SQIVND (reference sequence). CDR3 length: 14 residues. J was trimmed by 8 bases and V by 6 bases; bases with no gene match: 9. Individual cDNA molecules were tagged with unique molecular identifiers. TCRdb re-called the 5' RACE reads with MiXCR, one entry per CDR3 protein. The repertoire holds under 50,000 distinct CDR3 sequences, with approximately 4.1% as singletons. The specimen was whole blood. This sequence originates from an adult who was a healthcare worker with PCR-confirmed SARS-CoV-2 infection or an uninfected control (not recorded which). This sequence joins TRBV19 and TRBJ2-2; 7 nucleotides align to TRBD1. The CDR3 region has the DNA TGTGCCAGTAGCATGGGGGACAGACTAGGGGAGCTGTTTTTT. This sequence encodes CASSMGDRLGELFF.